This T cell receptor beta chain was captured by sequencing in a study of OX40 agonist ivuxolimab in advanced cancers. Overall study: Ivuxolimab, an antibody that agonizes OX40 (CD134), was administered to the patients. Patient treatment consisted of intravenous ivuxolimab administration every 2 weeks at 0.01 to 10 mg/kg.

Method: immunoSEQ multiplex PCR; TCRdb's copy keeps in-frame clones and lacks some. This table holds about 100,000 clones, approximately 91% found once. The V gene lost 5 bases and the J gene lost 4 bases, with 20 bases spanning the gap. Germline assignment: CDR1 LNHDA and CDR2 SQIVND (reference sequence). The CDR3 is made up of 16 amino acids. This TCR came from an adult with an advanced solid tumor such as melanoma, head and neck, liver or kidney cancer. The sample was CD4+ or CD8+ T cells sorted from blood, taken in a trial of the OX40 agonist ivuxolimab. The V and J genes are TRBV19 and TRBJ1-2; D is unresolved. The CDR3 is CASSSAGLNIPYGYTF. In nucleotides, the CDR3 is TGTGCCAGTAGTTCAGCCGGGCTAAATATCCCCTATGGCTACACCTTC.